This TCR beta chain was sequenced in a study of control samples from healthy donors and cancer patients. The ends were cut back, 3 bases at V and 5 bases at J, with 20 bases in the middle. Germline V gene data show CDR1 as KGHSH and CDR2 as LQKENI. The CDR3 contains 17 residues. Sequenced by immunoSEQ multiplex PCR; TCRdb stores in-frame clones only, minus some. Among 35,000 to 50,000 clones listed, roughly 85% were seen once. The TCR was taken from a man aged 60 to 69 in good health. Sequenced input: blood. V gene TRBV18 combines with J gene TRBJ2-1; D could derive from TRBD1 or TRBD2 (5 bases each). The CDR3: CASSPWGGGQRDNEQFF. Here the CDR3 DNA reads TGTGCCAGCTCACCGTGGGGTGGGGGTCAGCGCGACAATGAGCAGTTCTTC. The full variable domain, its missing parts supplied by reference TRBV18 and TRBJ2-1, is NAGVMQNPRHLVRRRGQEARLRCSPMKGHSHVYWYRQLPEEGLKFMVYLQKENIIDESGMPKERFSAEFPKEGPSILRIQQVVRGDSAAYFCASSPWGGGQRDNEQFFGPGTRLTVL.